Shown below are 3 T cell receptor beta chains from a single sample sequenced in a study of CD4+ T cells in melanoma. The table came from immunoSEQ multiplex PCR; TCRdb's copy has only in-frame clones and leaves some out. This repertoire shows 11,000 or so clones, roughly two thirds found once; its top ten account for more than 8%. Sequenced input: cells from a culture (not recorded whether cultured in vitro). These receptors all stem from a human donor with melanoma.

The chain recombines TRBV4-1 with TRBJ1-2; no clear D gene. Between the trimmed V and J ends, which lost 5 bases and 3 bases, there was a span of 13 bases. Germline V gene sequence: CDR1 MGHRA, CDR2 YSYEKL. The CDR3 sequence is 14 residues long. In nucleotides, the CDR3 is TGCGCCAGCAGCGTACGGGTAGAGGACTATGGCTACACCTTC. Its protein is CASSVRVEDYGYTF.

V usage is TRBV7-9 and J usage is TRBJ1-6; D is uncertain. V was clipped by 5 bases and J by 10 bases, with 9 bases between them. The germline CDR1 and CDR2 sequences are SEHNR and FQNEAQ (reference sequence). The CDR3 runs 12 residues. The CDR3 spells CASSRNESPLHF. CDR3 sequence (DNA): TGTGCCAGCAGCCGGAATGAATCACCCCTCCACTTT.

In this sample, this clone turned up a few times. As DNA, the CDR3 is TGTGCCAGCAGCCCTAGACAGGGGGCGCTTGGCTATGGCTACACCTTC. This sequence encodes CASSPRQGALGYGYTF. V and J are TRBV7-2 and TRBJ1-2, with 10 bases matching TRBD1. Germline values: CDR1 SGHTA, CDR2 FQGNSA. J lost 4 bases, V lost 5 bases, and 10 bases had no gene match. The CDR3 extends over 16 amino acids.